The clone carrying this T cell receptor beta chain has just a few counts. What it binds is unknown. This entry is derived from a study of shared clonotypes between healthy human individuals. Turning to the study itself: Per-donor plates numbered three CD4 naive, three CD4 memory, two CD8 naive and one CD8 memory.

From germline, CDR1 is MNHEY and CDR2 SMNVEV (reference sequence). CDR3 length: 14 residues. V shed 7 bases and J shed 0 bases, with 9 bases lying between them. Study-level results: Estimated clonotype richness was generally higher in naive than memory subsets.

Genomic DNA (from each subset) was split evenly across several immunoSEQ plates. As handled by the study authors: Junction-only sequences without quality scores were provided by ImmunoSEQ, so filtering was different. Sequencing used immunoSEQ multiplex PCR; TCRdb keeps in-frame clones, though not all of them. V, J and clone size reflect that table, while D and trimming were determined from the DNA. The sample records under 1,100,000 clones, 75% to 80% being singletons. This chain uses TRBV27 with TRBJ2-2, with D possibly TRBD2 on 5 matching bases. Source material: memory CD4+ T cells from PBMCs. Subset defined: CD45RA-negative fraction. The receptor's source is a man aged 18 to 35 in good health. Some clones in this sample may be carry-over from other donors' samples. The CDR3 loop is CASKDGANTGELFF. The CDR3 nucleotides are TGTGCCAGCAAGGACGGGGCGAACACCGGGGAGCTGTTTTTT.